The clone carrying this TCR beta chain was recorded a few times. The data derive from a study of neurological immune-mediated disorders. cDNA synthesis was performed by 5'RACE with 10-nucleotide random UMIs. Every sequencing run gave over 200 million TCR-beta sequences, taken from 15-18 subjects. TCRdb reprocessed the 5' RACE reads with MiXCR, giving one entry per CDR3 protein. This repertoire shows tens of thousands of distinct CDR3 sequences, about a sixth found once; its top ten account for about 16%. The study used blood bank volunteers in Maryland, USA, as healthy controls. The CDR3 has 14 residues. V lost 7 bases, J lost 2 bases, and 15 bases lay in between. Germline CDR1 reads MNHEY; CDR2 reads SVGEGT.

This receptor was obtained from a woman in her 40s in good health. The chain is built from TRBV6-2 or TRBV6-3 and TRBJ2-7; D may match TRBD1 or TRBD2 (6 bases each). The sequencing sample was made of PBMCs. CDR3 nucleotides: TGTGCCAGCACCGGGGGCCCAGGGCCCTACGAGCAGTACTTC. Residues: CASTGGPGPYEQYF.